The present T cell receptor beta chain was sequenced within a study of identical twins. The study's findings and limits: The authors drew conclusions from cross-sectional statistical analysis rather than following the same donors. The abundant beta clonotypes from cord blood had fewer insertions, and memory repertoires had none of this. Among monozygotic twins, out-of-frame TCR alpha sharing exceeded what models predicted.

This clonotype was seen at least ten times. The antigen is undetermined. A universal primer site was incorporated via template switching, and the cDNA contained unique molecular identifiers. TCRdb fed the 5' RACE reads into MiXCR, producing one record per CDR3 protein. The sample holds under 300,000 distinct CDR3 sequences, about 13% seen once. The CDR3 extends over 16 amino acids. V gave up 0 bases and J gave up 4 bases; unmatched junction bases: 4. Germline V gene sequence: CDR1 MRHNA, CDR2 SNTAGT. The sample also formed part of further work on yellow fever vaccine responses in identical twins.

The rearrangement joins TRBV6-4 to TRBJ2-1; 9 nucleotides align to TRBD2. Sequencing input: memory (CD45RO+) T cells sorted from blood. The clonotype originates from a woman aged 18-29 years in good health. The CDR3 DNA is TGTGCCAGCAGTGACTCGATGAGCGGGGGGTACAATGAGCAGTTCTTC. Its protein is CASSDSMSGGYNEQFF.